This T cell receptor beta chain was documented in a study of blood T cells in healthy people across ages. The overall study: Template switching captured about one barcoded beta molecule per two T cells.

Only a few counts were recorded for this clonotype. A second about 6 to 11 cycle PCR used barcoded and J-beta primers. TCRdb reanalysed the 5' RACE reads using MiXCR and keeps one entry per CDR3 protein. The table lists approximately 1.5 million distinct CDR3 sequences, 42% of them singletons. V gave up 3 bases and J gave up 3 bases, with 15 bases separating them. Germline V gives CDR1 SGHTA, CDR2 FQGNSA. The CDR3 loop spans 15 amino acids. Sequencing used blood. This chain links TRBV7-2 with TRBJ2-7; weak D call: TRBD2 (6 bases). The receptor's source is a woman younger than 30 in good health. In nucleotides, the CDR3 is TGTGCCAGCAGCTTCGGAGGGTCTCAGGGCTACGAGCAGTACTTC. This encodes CASSFGGSQGYEQYF.